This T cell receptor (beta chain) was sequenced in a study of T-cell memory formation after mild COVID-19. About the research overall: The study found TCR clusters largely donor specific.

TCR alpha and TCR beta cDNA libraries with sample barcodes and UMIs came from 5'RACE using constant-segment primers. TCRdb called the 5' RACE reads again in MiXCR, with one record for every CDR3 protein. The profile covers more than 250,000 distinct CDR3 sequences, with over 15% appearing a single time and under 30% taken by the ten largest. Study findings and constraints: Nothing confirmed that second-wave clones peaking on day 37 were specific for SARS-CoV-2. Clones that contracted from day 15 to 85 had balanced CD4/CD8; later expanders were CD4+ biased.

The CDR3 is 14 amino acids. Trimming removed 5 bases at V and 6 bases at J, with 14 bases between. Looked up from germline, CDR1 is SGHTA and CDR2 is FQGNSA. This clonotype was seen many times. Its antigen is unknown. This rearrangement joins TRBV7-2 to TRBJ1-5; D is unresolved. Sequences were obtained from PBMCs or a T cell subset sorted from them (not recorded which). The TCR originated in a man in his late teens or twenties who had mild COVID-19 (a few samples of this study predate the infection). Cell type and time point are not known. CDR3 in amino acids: CASSPGPSSQPQHF. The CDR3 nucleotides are TGTGCCAGCAGCCCGGGCCCCTCGTCTCAGCCCCAGCATTTT.